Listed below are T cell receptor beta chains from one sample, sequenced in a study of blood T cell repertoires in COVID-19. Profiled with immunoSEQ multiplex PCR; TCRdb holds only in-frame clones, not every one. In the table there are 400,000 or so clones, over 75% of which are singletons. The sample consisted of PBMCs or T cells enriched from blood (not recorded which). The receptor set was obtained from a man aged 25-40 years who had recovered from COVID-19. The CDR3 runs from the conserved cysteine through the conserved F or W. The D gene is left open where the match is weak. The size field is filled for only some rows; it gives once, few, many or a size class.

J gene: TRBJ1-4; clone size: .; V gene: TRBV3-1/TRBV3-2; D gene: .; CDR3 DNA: TGTGCCAGCAGCCAAGAGGGAGGAGGTAATGAAAAACTGTTTTTT; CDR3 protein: CASSQEGGGNEKLFF
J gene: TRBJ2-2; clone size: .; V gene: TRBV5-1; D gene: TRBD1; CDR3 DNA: TGCGCCAGCAGCGGAACCGGGACAGCGAACACCGGGGAGCTGTTTTTT; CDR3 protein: CASSGTGTANTGELFF
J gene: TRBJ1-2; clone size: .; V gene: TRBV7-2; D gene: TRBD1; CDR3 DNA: TGTGCCAGCAGCTCCTACGGGACAGGGAGTGGCTACACCTTC; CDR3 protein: CASSSYGTGSGYTF
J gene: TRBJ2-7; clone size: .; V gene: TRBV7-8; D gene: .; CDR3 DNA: TGTGCCAGCAGCCGTTCGTCGGTCGAGCAGTACTTC; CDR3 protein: CASSRSSVEQYF
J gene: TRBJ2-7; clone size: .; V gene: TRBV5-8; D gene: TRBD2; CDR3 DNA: TGTGCCAGCAGCTTGGAACTAGCGACCTACGAGCAGTACTTC; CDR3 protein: CASSLELATYEQYF
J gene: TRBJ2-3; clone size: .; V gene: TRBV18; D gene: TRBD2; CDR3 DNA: TGTGCCAGCTCACCACCGGCTAGCGGGATAGGAGATACGCAGTATTTT; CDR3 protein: CASSPPASGIGDTQYF
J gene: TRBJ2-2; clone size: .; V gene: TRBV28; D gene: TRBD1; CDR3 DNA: TGTGCCAGCAGTCTTAGGGGACAGGGACGGACCGGGGAGCTGTTTTTT; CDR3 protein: CASSLRGQGRTGELFF
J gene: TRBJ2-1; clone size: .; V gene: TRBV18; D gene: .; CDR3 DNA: TGTGCCAGCTCACCACCGTCTAACAATGAGCAGTTCTTC; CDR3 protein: CASSPPSNNEQFF
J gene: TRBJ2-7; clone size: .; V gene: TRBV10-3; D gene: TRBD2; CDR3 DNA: TGTGCCATCAGTGATACCGGGACTAGCACCGGGGAGCAGTACTTC; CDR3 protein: CAISDTGTSTGEQYF
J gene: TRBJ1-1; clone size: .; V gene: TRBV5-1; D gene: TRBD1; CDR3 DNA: TGCGCCAGCAGCCCGGGACAGGGTAACACTGAAGCTTTCTTT; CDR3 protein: CASSPGQGNTEAFF
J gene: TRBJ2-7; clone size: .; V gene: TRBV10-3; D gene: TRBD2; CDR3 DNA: TGTGCCTCAGGAGGGACTAGATCCCTGGGCGAGCAGTACTTC; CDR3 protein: CASGGTRSLGEQYF
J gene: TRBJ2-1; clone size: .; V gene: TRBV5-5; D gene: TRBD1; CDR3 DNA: TGTGCCAGCAGCGTCCGGGACAGGCGCTTTAATGAGCAGTTCTTC; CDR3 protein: CASSVRDRRFNEQFF
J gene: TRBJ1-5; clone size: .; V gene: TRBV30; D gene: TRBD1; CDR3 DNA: TGTGCCTGGCCCCGGGACAGCTATATTAGCAATCAGCCCCAGCATTTT; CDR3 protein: CAWPRDSYISNQPQHF
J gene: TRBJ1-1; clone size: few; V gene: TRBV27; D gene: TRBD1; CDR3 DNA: TGTGCCAGCAGTCCGACGACAGGGTTTACTGAAGCTTTCTTT; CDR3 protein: CASSPTTGFTEAFF
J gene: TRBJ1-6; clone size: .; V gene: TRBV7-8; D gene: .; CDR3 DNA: TGTGCCAGCAGCTCACAGGGTATGAATTCACCCCTCCACTTT; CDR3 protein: CASSSQGMNSPLHF
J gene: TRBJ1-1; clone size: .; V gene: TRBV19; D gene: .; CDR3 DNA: TGTGCCAGTAGTATTCGGCAGGTCATGAACACTGAAGCTTTCTTT; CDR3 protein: CASSIRQVMNTEAFF
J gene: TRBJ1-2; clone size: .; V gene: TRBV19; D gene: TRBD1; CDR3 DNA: TGTGCCAGCAAAACCGGGACAGGGTTTAGCTATGGCTACACCTTC; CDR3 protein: CASKTGTGFSYGYTF
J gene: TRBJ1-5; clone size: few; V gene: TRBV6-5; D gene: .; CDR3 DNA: TGTGCCAGCAGTTACTCGTCGGGGAATCAGCCCCAGCATTTT; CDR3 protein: CASSYSSGNQPQHF
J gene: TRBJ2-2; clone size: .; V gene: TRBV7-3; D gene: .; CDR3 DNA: TGTGCCAGCAGCACCGGGGGGGACAGCTTGCTCCCCGGGGAGCTGTTTTTT; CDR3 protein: CASSTGGDSLLPGELFF
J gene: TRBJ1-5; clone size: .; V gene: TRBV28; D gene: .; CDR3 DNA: TGTGCCAGCAGTCCGCGGACAGCCCATTTCAATCAGCCCCAGCATTTT; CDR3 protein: CASSPRTAHFNQPQHF
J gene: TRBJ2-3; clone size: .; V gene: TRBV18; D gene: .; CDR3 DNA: TGTGCCAGCTCACTATTGACTAGCACAGATACGCAGTATTTT; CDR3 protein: CASSLLTSTDTQYF
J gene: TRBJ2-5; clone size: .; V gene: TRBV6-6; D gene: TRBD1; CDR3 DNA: TGTGCCAGCACCTGGGACAGGCAAGAGACCCAGTACTTC; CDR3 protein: CASTWDRQETQYF
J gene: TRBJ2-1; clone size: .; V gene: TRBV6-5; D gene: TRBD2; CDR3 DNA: TGTGCCAGCAGCTCAGCGGGAGGGGTTGAGCAGTTCTTC; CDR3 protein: CASSSAGGVEQFF
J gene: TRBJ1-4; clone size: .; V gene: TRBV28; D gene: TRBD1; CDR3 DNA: TGTGCCAGCAGACCCGGACAGGGGGCCAGGTTGGAGGAAAAACTGTTTTTT; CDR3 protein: CASRPGQGARLEEKLFF
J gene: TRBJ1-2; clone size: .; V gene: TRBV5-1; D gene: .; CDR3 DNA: TGCGCCAGCAGCTTGGCCCCGGTCGAGGGCTACACCTTC; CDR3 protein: CASSLAPVEGYTF
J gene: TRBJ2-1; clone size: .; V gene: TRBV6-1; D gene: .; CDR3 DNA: TGTGCCAGCAGTGAACTTTACTCCTTAGATGAGCAGTTCTTC; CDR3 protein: CASSELYSLDEQFF
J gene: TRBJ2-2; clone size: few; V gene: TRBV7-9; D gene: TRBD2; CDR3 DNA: TGTGCCAGCAGCGGACTAGCGTCGGGCACCGGGGAGCTGTTTTTT; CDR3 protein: CASSGLASGTGELFF
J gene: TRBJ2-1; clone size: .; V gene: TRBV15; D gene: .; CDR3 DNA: TGTGCCACCAGCTCCGAAGGGGAACGCAGTGAGCAGTTCTTC; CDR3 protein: CATSSEGERSEQFF
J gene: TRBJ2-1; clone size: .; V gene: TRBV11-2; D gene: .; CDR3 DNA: TGTGCCAGCAGGAGGCCGGGGAGCTCCTACAATGAGCAGTTCTTC; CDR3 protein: CASRRPGSSYNEQFF
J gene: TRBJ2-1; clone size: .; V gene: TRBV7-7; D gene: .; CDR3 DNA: TGTGCTAGCAGCGAAACTAGTCCGGGTGAGCAGTTCTTC; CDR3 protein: CASSETSPGEQFF
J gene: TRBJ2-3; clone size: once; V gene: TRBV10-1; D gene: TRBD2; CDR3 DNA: TGCGCCAGCAGTGGTCAGCAAGCGGGGGGCGCAGATACGCAGTATTTT; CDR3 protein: CASSGQQAGGADTQYF
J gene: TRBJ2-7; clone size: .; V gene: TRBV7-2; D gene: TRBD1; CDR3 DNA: TGTGCCAGCAGCTTCAGGGGGCCCAGCGAGCAGTACTTC; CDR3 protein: CASSFRGPSEQYF
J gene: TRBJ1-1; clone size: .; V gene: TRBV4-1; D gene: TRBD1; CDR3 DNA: TGCGCCAGCAGCCAAGAAAGAAGGAACAGGGGGAACACTGAAGCTTTCTTT; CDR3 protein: CASSQERRNRGNTEAFF
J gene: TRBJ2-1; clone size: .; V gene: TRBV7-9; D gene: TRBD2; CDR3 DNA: TGTGCCAGCAGCTTCCTAGCGGGAGGCCATAATGAGCAGTTCTTC; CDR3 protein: CASSFLAGGHNEQFF
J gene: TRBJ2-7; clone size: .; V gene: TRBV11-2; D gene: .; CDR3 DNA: TGTGCCAGCAGCCGACGATCGGGCTCCTACGAGCAGTACTTC; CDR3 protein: CASSRRSGSYEQYF
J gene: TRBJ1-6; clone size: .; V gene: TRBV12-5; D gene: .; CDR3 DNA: TGTGCTAGTGGTTTGGGGACAGTCTATAATTCACCCCTCCACTTT; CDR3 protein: CASGLGTVYNSPLHF
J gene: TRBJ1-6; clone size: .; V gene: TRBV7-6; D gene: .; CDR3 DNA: TGTGCCAGCAGCACCCAAGGGGGACCCCTCCACTTT; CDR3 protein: CASSTQGGPLHF
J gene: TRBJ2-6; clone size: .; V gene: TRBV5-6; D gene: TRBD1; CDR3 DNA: TGTGCCAGCAGCTTACAGGGGTACGGGGCCAACGTCCTGACTTTC; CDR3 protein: CASSLQGYGANVLTF
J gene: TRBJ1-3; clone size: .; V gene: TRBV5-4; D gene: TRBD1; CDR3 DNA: TGTGCCAGCAGCCCTACCCGACAGGGGACTGCTGGAAACACCATATATTTT; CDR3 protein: CASSPTRQGTAGNTIYF
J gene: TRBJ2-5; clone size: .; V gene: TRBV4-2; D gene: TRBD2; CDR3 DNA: TGTGCCAGCAGCCAAGATGGTATAGCGGGAGGGCCCGGGGAGACCCAGTACTTC; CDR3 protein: CASSQDGIAGGPGETQYF
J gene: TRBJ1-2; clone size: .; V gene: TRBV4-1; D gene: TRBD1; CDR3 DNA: TGCGCCAGCAGCCGAGACAGGGGGTCCTATGGCTACACCTTC; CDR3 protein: CASSRDRGSYGYTF
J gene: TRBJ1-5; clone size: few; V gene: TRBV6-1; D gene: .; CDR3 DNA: TGTGCCAGCAGTGAAGCAGCGGGCAATCAGCCCCAGCATTTT; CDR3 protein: CASSEAAGNQPQHF
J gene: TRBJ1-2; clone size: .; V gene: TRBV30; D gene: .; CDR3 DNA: TGTGCCTGGGAAAGAGGCGGGGGCTATGGCTACACCTTC; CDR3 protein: CAWERGGGYGYTF
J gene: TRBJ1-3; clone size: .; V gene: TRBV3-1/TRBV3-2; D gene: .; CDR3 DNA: TGTGCCAGCAGTCCTACAGCTACTGGAAACACCATATATTTT; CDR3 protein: CASSPTATGNTIYF
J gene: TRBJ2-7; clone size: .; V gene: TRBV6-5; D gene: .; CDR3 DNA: TGTGCCAGCTCGCGTGCCTACGAGCAGTACTTC; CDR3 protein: CASSRAYEQYF
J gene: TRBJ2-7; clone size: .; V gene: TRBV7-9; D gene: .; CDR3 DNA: TGTGCCAGCAGCTTAGCAGAGGGCAGGAACGAGCAGTACTTC; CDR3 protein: CASSLAEGRNEQYF
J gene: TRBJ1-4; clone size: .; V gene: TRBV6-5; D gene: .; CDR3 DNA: TGTGCCAGCAGTTACTCGAGACAGGCCTGGGAAAAACTGTTTTTT; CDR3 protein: CASSYSRQAWEKLFF
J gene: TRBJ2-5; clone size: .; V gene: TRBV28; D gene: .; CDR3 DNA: TGTGCCAGCAGTTCTGGCAACCAAGAGACCCAGTACTTC; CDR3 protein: CASSSGNQETQYF
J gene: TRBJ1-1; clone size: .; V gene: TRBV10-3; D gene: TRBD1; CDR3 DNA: TGTGCCATCAGCACAGGGGCGGCTGAAGCTTTCTTT; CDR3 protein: CAISTGAAEAFF
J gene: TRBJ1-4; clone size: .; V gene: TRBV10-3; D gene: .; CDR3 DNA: TGTGCCATCAGTACGGGGGTCGAACGGGGAAAACTGTTTTTT; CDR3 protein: CAISTGVERGKLFF
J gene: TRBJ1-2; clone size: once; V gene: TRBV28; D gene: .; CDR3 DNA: TGTGCCAGCAGTTTATCCCTGGGCCATGGCTACACCTTC; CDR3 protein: CASSLSLGHGYTF
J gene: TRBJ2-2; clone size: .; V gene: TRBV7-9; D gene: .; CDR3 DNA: TGTGCCAGCAGCTTTTATCGGGGGAGTAGTATTACCGGGGAGCTGTTTTTT; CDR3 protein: CASSFYRGSSITGELFF
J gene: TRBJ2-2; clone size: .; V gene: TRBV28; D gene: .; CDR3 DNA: TGTGCCAGCAGTTCAGGGCAGGCGTACACCGGGGAGCTGTTTTTT; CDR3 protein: CASSSGQAYTGELFF
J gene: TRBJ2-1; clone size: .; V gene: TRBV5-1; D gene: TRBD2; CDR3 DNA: TGCGCCAGCAGCGCGACCGGGACTAGCTCCTACAATGAGCAGTTCTTC; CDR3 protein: CASSATGTSSYNEQFF
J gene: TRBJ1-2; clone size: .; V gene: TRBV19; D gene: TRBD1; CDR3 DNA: TGTGCCAGTAGTATGGACAGGGACTATGGCTACACCTTC; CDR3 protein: CASSMDRDYGYTF